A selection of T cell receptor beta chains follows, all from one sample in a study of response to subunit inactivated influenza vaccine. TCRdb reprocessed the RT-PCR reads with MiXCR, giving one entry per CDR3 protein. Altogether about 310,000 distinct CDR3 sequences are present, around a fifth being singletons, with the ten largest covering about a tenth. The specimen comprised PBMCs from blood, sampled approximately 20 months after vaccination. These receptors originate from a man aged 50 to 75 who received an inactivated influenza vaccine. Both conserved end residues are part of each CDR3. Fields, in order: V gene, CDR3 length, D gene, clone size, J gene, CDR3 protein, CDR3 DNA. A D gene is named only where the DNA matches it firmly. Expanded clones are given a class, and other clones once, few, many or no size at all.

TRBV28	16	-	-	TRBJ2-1	CATHGLKGGLGNEQFF	TGTGCCACCCACGGGTTGAAGGGCGGGTTGGGGAATGAGCAGTTCTTC
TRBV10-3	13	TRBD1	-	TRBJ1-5	CATQGQGNQAQHF	TGTGCCACCCAGGGACAGGGTAATCAGGCCCAGCATTTT
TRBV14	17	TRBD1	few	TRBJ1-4	CASSQETGQVQDEKLFF	TGTGCCAGCAGCCAGGAGACGGGACAGGTCCAGGATGAAAAACTGTTTTTT
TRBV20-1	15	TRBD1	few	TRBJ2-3	CSADARDRSTDTQYF	TGCAGTGCTGACGCCAGGGACAGGAGCACAGATACGCAGTATTTT
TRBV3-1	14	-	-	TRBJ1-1	CASSQDGGAREAFF	TGTGCCAGCAGCCAAGATGGGGGGGCCCGAGAAGCTTTCTTT
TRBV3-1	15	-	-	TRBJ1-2	CASSQDAGTFHGYTF	TGTGCCAGCAGCCAAGATGCGGGGACATTCCATGGCTACACCTTC
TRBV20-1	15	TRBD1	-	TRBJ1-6	CSVPDRESYNSPLHF	TGCAGTGTCCCGGACAGGGAATCGTATAATTCACCCCTCCACTTT
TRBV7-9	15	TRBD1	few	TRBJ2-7	CASSFDGTGIYEQYF	TGTGCCAGCAGCTTCGACGGGACAGGTATCTACGAGCAGTACTTC
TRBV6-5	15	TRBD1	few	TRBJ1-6	CASSWVQGAGSPLHF	TGTGCCAGCAGTTGGGTCCAGGGGGCTGGTTCACCCCTCCACTTT
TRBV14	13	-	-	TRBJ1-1	CASSQAPNTEVFF	TGTGCCAGCAGCCAAGCGCCGAACACTGAAGTTTTCTTT
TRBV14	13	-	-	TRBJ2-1	CASSQEANNEQFF	TGTGCCAGCAGCCAAGAGGCGAACAATGAGCAGTTCTTC
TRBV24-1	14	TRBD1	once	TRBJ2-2	CATLGGQGAGELFF	TGTGCCACCCTAGGGGGACAGGGGGCCGGGGAGCTGTTTTTT
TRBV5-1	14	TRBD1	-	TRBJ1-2	CASSRHRGQDGYTF	TGCGCCAGCAGCCGTCACAGGGGACAAGATGGCTACACCTTC
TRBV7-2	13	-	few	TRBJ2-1	CASRQASYNEQFF	TGTGCCAGCCGACAGGCCTCATACAATGAGCAGTTCTTC
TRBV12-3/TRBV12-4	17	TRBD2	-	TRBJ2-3	CASSPRLAGPSTDTQYF	TGTGCCAGCAGTCCACGTCTAGCGGGACCAAGCACAGATACGCAGTATTTT